This TCR beta chain was profiled in a study of shared clonotypes between healthy human individuals (TCRdb year 2020). As for the study more broadly: Three men and a couple of women, aged 18 to 49 years, made up the cohort. Blood TCR repertoires of four to six healthy adults were deeply sequenced to estimate repertoire size and the extent of clonotype sharing between individuals. For each donor, CD4 naive and CD4 memory were each run on three plates, CD8 naive on two plates, and CD8 memory on one plate. Per donor, leukapheresis produced somewhere between about 0.8 and 9 billion PBMCs. To increase sequencing depth and limit assay-specific biases, different laboratories used diverse techniques to prepare libraries and sequence TCR repertoires.

Using the deep immunoSEQ assay, multiplex PCR amplified TCR CDR3 regions from genomic DNA. Extracted genomic DNA from each cell subset was spread evenly across all wells of several immunoSEQ 96-well plates, with each plate serving as a replicate. Each replicate PCR for sorted subsets received about 180 ng genomic DNA, equal to roughly 30,000 T cell genomes. Purified libraries were quantified with a Qubit 3.0 fluorometer, sized on a Bioanalyzer 2100, and re-quantified with the KAPA Library Quantification kit. Every immunoSEQ 96-well plate was sequenced on a separate single-read 150-cycle Illumina NextSeq 550 flow cell. On the study's bioinformatics: Because the immunoSEQ output held only junctional sequences and lacked quality scores, the filtering could not match the filtering applied to full-length reads. To assign V/J genes and CDR3, sequences were annotated using PyIR, a Python wrapper for IgBLAST v1.9, with IMGT germline references. Reads were filtered out if the reads had weak V/J assignments (E-value above 1e-6), no CDR3, stop codons, out-of-frame junctions, or ambiguous translated residues. V3J clonotypes were defined as sequences sharing an identical inferred V gene, J gene, and CDR3 amino acid sequence. The percentage overlap between two repertoires was calculated by dividing the number of shared unique clonotypes by the size of the smaller repertoire. Three approaches were used to assess repertoire richness: RTK rarefaction, the Chao1 estimator, and Recon v2.1 estimates of unobserved clonotypes. Generation probabilities were computed with OLGA for all TCRbeta clonotypes obtained by the gDNA method from a few donors. This is the immuneACCESS table as TCRdb keeps it, with only in-frame sequences that have V and J called. A part of the clones is gone; compared with another copy, unresolved V genes explain less than half, and the rest is unexplained. The V and J calls and the clone size are those of that table, but D and trimming were determined from the DNA. This sample has about 2 million clones in its table, and roughly 94% of those were observed once. Under 0.15% of the sample belongs to the ten largest clones.

The donors were healthy, HIV-negative adults with no recently reported acute infections or vaccinations. All donors were Caucasian adults living in Nashville, Tennessee, USA. Magnetic negative selection was used to enrich CD4+ T cells, after which naive cells were positively selected on CD45RA and the negative fraction became the memory subset. After blood collection by leukapheresis, PBMCs were isolated using Ficoll-Histopaque density gradient centrifugation and then cryopreserved in the vapor phase of liquid nitrogen. Analytical flow cytometry was used to check the purity and quantity of each magnetically sorted T cell population. Each sorted fraction had its genomic DNA isolated and then quantified by UV absorbance on a Nanodrop 2000c. Relative to germline, V is missing 4 bases and J is missing 4 bases, with 8 bases of the junction outside any gene match. CDR3 length: 15 amino acids, cysteine to phenylalanine. Just the 45-base CDR3 DNA is kept, in frame starting at base 1. In the germline V gene (reference sequence), CDR1 corresponds to LNHDA and CDR2 to SQIVND.

Turning to this clone: Its antigen has not been determined. No base qualities exist here, and no much larger clone lies one base off it.

General conclusions and limits of the study: The small number of donors limited the genetic and exposure-history diversity represented. Incomplete sequencing was indicated by rarefaction of sorted-subset datasets, despite the large sequencing depth. Sharing across a few donors was observed for about 5% of naive CD4, 3% to 3.5% of naive CD8, about 2.5% of memory CD4, and about 0.4% of memory CD8 clonotypes. Based on pairwise subsampling, the degree of clonotype sharing among donors was expected to be affected by sequencing depth. Sampling was restricted to blood, and TCR repertoires in tissue are likely to differ from TCR repertoires in blood. Compared with non-shared clonotypes, clonotypes shared by all four sorted-subset donors had higher generation probabilities. Naive subsets generally had larger estimated clonotype richness than memory subsets.

The clonotype originates from a man aged 18 to 29 in good health. The specimen was naive CD4+ T cells sorted from blood. The sample's cell subset or site label is to be understood as: CD45RA+ positively selected. The rearranged segments are TRBV19 and TRBJ1-2, with 8 central nucleotides matching TRBD1. Here is the DNA: TGTGCCAGTAGTAATGCAGGGGGCAGGGGCTATGGCTACACCTTC. It translates to CASSNAGGRGYGYTF. Joined to the reference TRBV19 and TRBJ1-2 proteins, this CDR3 gives the full variable domain: DGGITQSPKYLFRKEGQNVTLSCEQNLNHDAMYWYRQDPGQGLRLIYYSQIVNDFQKGDIAEGYSVSREKKESFPLTVTSAQKNPTAFYLCASSNAGGRGYGYTFGSGTRLTVV.